These T cell receptor beta chains were read from a single sample in a study of T cell responses to AZD1222 COVID-19 vaccine. Assay: immunoSEQ multiplex PCR; the TCRdb copy retains only in-frame clones and omits some. In the table there are 100,000 to 150,000 clones, 90% of which are singletons. The material was peripheral blood, obtained on day 0 of MenACWY control vaccination. Source of these receptors: an adult in good health. CDR3s include the opening cysteine and the closing phenylalanine or tryptophan. The order of the fields is clone size, V gene, J gene, CDR3 length, D gene, CDR3 DNA, CDR3 protein. A D gene is named only where the DNA matches it firmly. Rows give clone size only sometimes, using once, few, many, or a class for an expanded clone.

abundance: .; v_gene: TRBV9; j_gene: TRBJ2-7; len: 16; d_gene: .; CDR3nt: TGTGCCAGCAGCGCCCCGGCCGGCACCTATGTCACCGAGCAGTACTTC; CDR3aa: CASSAPAGTYVTEQYF
abundance: .; v_gene: TRBV27; j_gene: TRBJ2-1; len: 15; d_gene: TRBD1; CDR3nt: TGTGCCAGCAGTTTTGACAGGGGGACCTACAATGAGCAGTTCTTC; CDR3aa: CASSFDRGTYNEQFF
abundance: .; v_gene: TRBV18; j_gene: TRBJ1-2; len: 13; d_gene: TRBD1; CDR3nt: TGTGCCAGCTCACAACAGGGGCCGTATGGCTACACCTTC; CDR3aa: CASSQQGPYGYTF
abundance: .; v_gene: TRBV5-1; j_gene: TRBJ2-1; len: 15; d_gene: TRBD2; CDR3nt: TGCGCCAGCAGCGCGGGACTAGCGGGTGTCAATGAGCAGTTCTTC; CDR3aa: CASSAGLAGVNEQFF
abundance: .; v_gene: TRBV10-2; j_gene: TRBJ1-5; len: 14; d_gene: .; CDR3nt: TGCGCCAGCAGCCACTACATTAGCAATCAGCCCCAGCATTTT; CDR3aa: CASSHYISNQPQHF
abundance: .; v_gene: TRBV15; j_gene: TRBJ1-1; len: 14; d_gene: .; CDR3nt: TGTGCCACCAGCAGAGATCTGGTGAACACTGAAGCTTTCTTT; CDR3aa: CATSRDLVNTEAFF
abundance: .; v_gene: TRBV19; j_gene: TRBJ2-1; len: 16; d_gene: TRBD1; CDR3nt: TGTGCCAGTAGTACGTGGGACAGGGTGGCCTACAATGAGCAGTTCTTC; CDR3aa: CASSTWDRVAYNEQFF
abundance: .; v_gene: TRBV2; j_gene: TRBJ1-2; len: 13; d_gene: TRBD1; CDR3nt: TGTGCCAGCAGTCCACAGGGGGCCGATGGCTACACCTTC; CDR3aa: CASSPQGADGYTF
abundance: .; v_gene: TRBV14; j_gene: TRBJ1-1; len: 15; d_gene: .; CDR3nt: TGTGCCAGCAGCCAAGATCTGGGGCTGAACACTGAAGCTTTCTTT; CDR3aa: CASSQDLGLNTEAFF
abundance: .; v_gene: TRBV28; j_gene: TRBJ1-6; len: 13; d_gene: .; CDR3nt: TGTGCCAGCAGCCGAACAGGGTTGTCACCCCTCCACTTT; CDR3aa: CASSRTGLSPLHF
abundance: .; v_gene: TRBV9; j_gene: TRBJ2-4; len: 16; d_gene: TRBD1; CDR3nt: TGTGCCAGCAGCCCCGGGACAGGGCTAGCCAAAAACATTCAGTACTTC; CDR3aa: CASSPGTGLAKNIQYF
abundance: .; v_gene: TRBV13; j_gene: TRBJ2-1; len: 15; d_gene: .; CDR3nt: TGTGCCAGCAGCTCCTGGGGGACTTCCTACAATGAGCAGTTCTTC; CDR3aa: CASSSWGTSYNEQFF
abundance: .; v_gene: TRBV29-1; j_gene: TRBJ2-7; len: 15; d_gene: TRBD2; CDR3nt: TGCAGCGTCCGCATTGGACTAGCGGGACCATACGAGCAGTACTTC; CDR3aa: CSVRIGLAGPYEQYF
abundance: .; v_gene: TRBV27; j_gene: TRBJ1-5; len: 14; d_gene: .; CDR3nt: TGTGCCAGCAGTGAACGAGCTGGCGGTCAGCCCCAGCATTTT; CDR3aa: CASSERAGGQPQHF
abundance: .; v_gene: TRBV19; j_gene: TRBJ1-1; len: 15; d_gene: TRBD1; CDR3nt: TGTGCCAGTAGTCTGGGGACAGGCCTAAACACTGAAGCTTTCTTT; CDR3aa: CASSLGTGLNTEAFF
abundance: .; v_gene: TRBV3-1/TRBV3-2; j_gene: TRBJ1-2; len: 14; d_gene: TRBD1; CDR3nt: TGTGCCAGCAGCCAACACAGGGGGCTTTATGGCTACACCTTC; CDR3aa: CASSQHRGLYGYTF
abundance: .; v_gene: TRBV2; j_gene: TRBJ1-5; len: 15; d_gene: .; CDR3nt: TGTGCCAGCAGTGAAACGTGGGATAGCAATCAGCCCCAGCATTTT; CDR3aa: CASSETWDSNQPQHF
abundance: .; v_gene: TRBV7-8; j_gene: TRBJ1-1; len: 13; d_gene: .; CDR3nt: TGTGCCAGCAGCTTAGTGGAGAACACTGAAGCTTTCTTT; CDR3aa: CASSLVENTEAFF
abundance: .; v_gene: TRBV28; j_gene: TRBJ2-5; len: 11; d_gene: .; CDR3nt: TGTGCCAGCAGAGTAGGAGAGACCCAGTACTTC; CDR3aa: CASRVGETQYF
abundance: .; v_gene: TRBV7-7; j_gene: TRBJ1-1; len: 15; d_gene: .; CDR3nt: TGTGCCAGCAGCCCCCTGGAGGGGATCGACGCTGAAGCTTTCTTT; CDR3aa: CASSPLEGIDAEAFF
abundance: .; v_gene: TRBV7-9; j_gene: TRBJ2-7; len: 16; d_gene: TRBD1; CDR3nt: TGTGCCAGCAGCCCACATCCCGGGACAGCTCAAGACGAGCAGTACTTC; CDR3aa: CASSPHPGTAQDEQYF
abundance: .; v_gene: TRBV5-1; j_gene: TRBJ2-7; len: 15; d_gene: TRBD2; CDR3nt: TGCGCCAGCACCCCTATAGCGGGAGTCGTCAACGAGCAGTACTTC; CDR3aa: CASTPIAGVVNEQYF
abundance: few; v_gene: TRBV29-1; j_gene: TRBJ1-4; len: 13; d_gene: .; CDR3nt: TGCAGCGGGGGATTGGGGCCAGATGAAAAACTGTTTTTT; CDR3aa: CSGGLGPDEKLFF
abundance: .; v_gene: TRBV12-3/TRBV12-4; j_gene: TRBJ2-7; len: 12; d_gene: .; CDR3nt: TGTGCCAGCAGTCTTGGGACGGGGGAGCAGTACTTC; CDR3aa: CASSLGTGEQYF
abundance: .; v_gene: TRBV4-1; j_gene: TRBJ1-1; len: 14; d_gene: .; CDR3nt: TGCGCCAGCAGCCAAGTGGGTGTCGGCACTGAAGCTTTCTTT; CDR3aa: CASSQVGVGTEAFF
abundance: .; v_gene: TRBV5-6; j_gene: TRBJ2-3; len: 15; d_gene: .; CDR3nt: TGTGCCAGCAGCTTGGGCAGAGCTAGCACAGATACGCAGTATTTT; CDR3aa: CASSLGRASTDTQYF
abundance: .; v_gene: TRBV2; j_gene: TRBJ1-4; len: 13; d_gene: .; CDR3nt: TGTGCCAGCCTCCGAGGGCGGAATGAAAAACTGTTTTTT; CDR3aa: CASLRGRNEKLFF
abundance: .; v_gene: TRBV14; j_gene: TRBJ1-2; len: 13; d_gene: .; CDR3nt: TGTGCCAGCAGCCAAGAGTTGGGGACGGAATACACCTTC; CDR3aa: CASSQELGTEYTF
abundance: .; v_gene: TRBV7-8; j_gene: TRBJ1-1; len: 15; d_gene: .; CDR3nt: TGTGCCAGCAGCGAAGACAGCTTCCTGAACACTGAAGCTTTCTTT; CDR3aa: CASSEDSFLNTEAFF
abundance: once; v_gene: TRBV28; j_gene: TRBJ1-2; len: 14; d_gene: .; CDR3nt: TGTGCCAGCAGTCTCGAGATGGGGGGCTATGGCTACACCTTC; CDR3aa: CASSLEMGGYGYTF
abundance: .; v_gene: TRBV7-9; j_gene: TRBJ1-2; len: 11; d_gene: .; CDR3nt: TGTGCCAGCGAGGGCAACTACGTCTACACCTTC; CDR3aa: CASEGNYVYTF
abundance: once; v_gene: TRBV6-5; j_gene: TRBJ2-1; len: 11; d_gene: .; CDR3nt: TGTGCCAGCACTCGGGCCGATGAGCAGTTCTTC; CDR3aa: CASTRADEQFF
abundance: .; v_gene: TRBV7-2; j_gene: TRBJ2-1; len: 13; d_gene: .; CDR3nt: TGTGCCAGCAGCGGAAACACTTACAATGAGCAGTTCTTC; CDR3aa: CASSGNTYNEQFF
abundance: .; v_gene: TRBV3-1/TRBV3-2; j_gene: TRBJ2-3; len: 18; d_gene: TRBD2; CDR3nt: TGTGCCAGCAGCCAAGGGAGGGTTAGTAGCGGGAGCACAGATACGCAGTATTTT; CDR3aa: CASSQGRVSSGSTDTQYF
abundance: .; v_gene: TRBV6-5; j_gene: TRBJ2-1; len: 14; d_gene: TRBD1; CDR3nt: TGTGCCAGCAGAAAGGACAGGGCTGGCAATGAGCAGTTCTTC; CDR3aa: CASRKDRAGNEQFF
abundance: .; v_gene: TRBV5-5; j_gene: TRBJ2-3; len: 15; d_gene: TRBD1; CDR3nt: TGTGCCAGCAGCCGAAAGACAGGGCCTACAGATACGCAGTATTTT; CDR3aa: CASSRKTGPTDTQYF
abundance: .; v_gene: TRBV2; j_gene: TRBJ1-6; len: 13; d_gene: TRBD1; CDR3nt: TGTGCCAGCGGGGACAGGGGGAATTCACCCCTCCACTTT; CDR3aa: CASGDRGNSPLHF
abundance: .; v_gene: TRBV7-6; j_gene: TRBJ2-5; len: 15; d_gene: TRBD1; CDR3nt: TGTGCCAGCAGCTTCTTGACAGGGCGGCAAGAGACCCAGTACTTC; CDR3aa: CASSFLTGRQETQYF
abundance: .; v_gene: TRBV27; j_gene: TRBJ2-3; len: 17; d_gene: .; CDR3nt: TGTGCCAGCAGTTCCCTAGTAAGGGGCCCTAGCACAGATACGCAGTATTTT; CDR3aa: CASSSLVRGPSTDTQYF
abundance: .; v_gene: TRBV28; j_gene: TRBJ2-1; len: 15; d_gene: TRBD1; CDR3nt: TGTGCCAGCAGGTCGGGACAGGCCCTCTACAATGAGCAGTTCTTC; CDR3aa: CASRSGQALYNEQFF
abundance: .; v_gene: TRBV19; j_gene: TRBJ2-1; len: 14; d_gene: TRBD1; CDR3nt: TGTGCCAGTGCCGACAGGGTCCTCTACAATGAGCAGTTCTTC; CDR3aa: CASADRVLYNEQFF
abundance: once; v_gene: TRBV5-6; j_gene: TRBJ1-3; len: 15; d_gene: TRBD1; CDR3nt: TGTGCCAGCACCTACCGGGACAGGGCTGGAAACACCATATATTTT; CDR3aa: CASTYRDRAGNTIYF
abundance: .; v_gene: TRBV10-2; j_gene: TRBJ2-5; len: 14; d_gene: TRBD2; CDR3nt: TGCGCCAGCAGAGCTAGCGGGGGCGGAGAGACCCAGTACTTC; CDR3aa: CASRASGGGETQYF
abundance: .; v_gene: TRBV6-4; j_gene: TRBJ2-1; len: 16; d_gene: TRBD2; CDR3nt: TGTGCCAGCAGTGTGACTAGCGAGAGCTCCTACAATGAGCAGTTCTTC; CDR3aa: CASSVTSESSYNEQFF
abundance: .; v_gene: TRBV13; j_gene: TRBJ2-3; len: 15; d_gene: .; CDR3nt: TGTGCCAGCAGCAAAAGGACCCTCAACACAGATACGCAGTATTTT; CDR3aa: CASSKRTLNTDTQYF